The rows below give T cell receptor beta chains drawn from one sample of a study of tumour-infiltrating T cells in Burkitt lymphoma. Produced via immunoSEQ multiplex PCR; TCRdb's table is partial and in-frame only. The sample carries around 9,200 clones, less than 75% recorded once. The sample comprised tumor tissue. The receptors derive from a human donor with diffuse large B-cell lymphoma. Each CDR3 is given with its conserved first and last residue. A D gene is named only where the DNA matches it firmly. Expanded clones are given a class, and other clones once, few, many or no size at all.

NA	TRBV15	TRBJ1-5	NA	CATSRDRTLRNQPQHF	TGTGCCACCAGCAGAGACCGCACCTTAAGAAATCAGCCCCAGCATTTT
NA	TRBV7-9	TRBJ1-4	NA	CASSLGSGINEKLFF	TGTGCCAGCAGCTTAGGGTCAGGGATTAATGAAAAACTGTTTTTT
few	TRBV19	TRBJ1-2	TRBD1	CASTLGGRLLSF	TGTGCCAGTACCCTAGGGGGCCGACTTCTTTCCTTC
NA	TRBV10-3	TRBJ1-4	NA	CAISDAGQREEKLFF	TGTGCCATCAGTGACGCAGGACAGAGAGAAGAAAAACTGTTTTTT
NA	TRBV13	TRBJ1-1	NA	CASSLGWTEAFF	TGTGCCAGCAGCTTAGGTTGGACTGAAGCTTTCTTT
NA	TRBV5-4	TRBJ2-2	TRBD1	CASRRQGRNTGELFF	TGTGCCAGCCGACGACAGGGACGGAACACCGGGGAGCTGTTTTTT
NA	TRBV19	TRBJ2-1	NA	CASSTEGHNEQFF	TGTGCCAGTAGTACAGAAGGGCACAATGAGCAGTTCTTC
few	TRBV19	TRBJ2-3	TRBD1	CASEETGAGTDTQYF	TGTGCCAGTGAGGAGACAGGGGCCGGCACAGATACGCAGTATTTT
large	TRBV27	TRBJ1-1	NA	CASSVGVGTEAFF	TGTGCCAGCAGTGTAGGGGTTGGGACTGAAGCTTTCTTT
NA	TRBV2	TRBJ1-1	NA	CASSQDRNTEAFF	TGTGCCAGCAGCCAGGACAGGAACACTGAAGCTTTCTTT
NA	TRBV28	TRBJ1-6	NA	CASRSNSPLHF	TGTGCCAGCAGATCAAATTCACCCCTCCACTTT
once	TRBV19	TRBJ1-2	NA	CASRTRDGEGYTF	TGTGCCAGTAGGACCCGGGACGGAGAAGGCTACACCTTC
few	TRBV7-8	TRBJ1-3	NA	CASSLVANTIYF	TGTGCCAGCAGCTTAGTCGCCAACACCATATATTTT
few	TRBV6-5	TRBJ2-1	NA	CASSMGQVIHNEQFF	TGTGCCAGCAGCATGGGACAAGTTATCCACAATGAGCAGTTCTTC
NA	TRBV7-9	TRBJ1-6	TRBD1	CASSPTDRVNSPLHF	TGTGCCAGCAGCCCCACGGACAGGGTAAACTCACCCCTCCACTTT
NA	TRBV7-2	TRBJ2-7	NA	CASRPGVTSSYEQYF	TGTGCCAGCAGGCCGGGCGTTACCAGCTCCTACGAGCAGTACTTC
NA	TRBV5-1	TRBJ1-1	NA	CASSPGAMNTEAFF	TGCGCCAGCAGCCCGGGAGCCATGAACACTGAAGCTTTCTTT
few	TRBV4-1	TRBJ2-5	NA	CASSYLAQETQYF	TGCGCCAGCAGCTATCTAGCCCAAGAGACCCAGTACTTC
NA	TRBV29-1	TRBJ1-2	NA	CSVVGTSVGGYTF	TGCAGCGTTGTAGGGACTTCCGTGGGAGGCTACACCTTC
NA	TRBV4-1	TRBJ2-7	NA	CASSQEQQFSYEQYF	TGCGCCAGCAGCCAAGAACAGCAATTCTCCTACGAGCAGTACTTC
once	TRBV5-5	TRBJ1-3	NA	CASSLGGSGTGNTIYF	TGTGCCAGCAGCTTGGGGGGATCCGGGACGGGAAACACCATATATTTT
NA	TRBV6-5	TRBJ1-3	NA	CASIGSGNTIYF	TGTGCCAGCATTGGCTCTGGAAACACCATATATTTT
NA	TRBV28	TRBJ1-5	NA	CASSWQDTWGQNQPQHF	TGTGCCAGCAGTTGGCAAGATACCTGGGGTCAAAATCAGCCCCAGCATTTT
NA	TRBV20-1	TRBJ1-1	TRBD1	CSDRGNTEAFF	TGCAGCGACAGGGGGAACACTGAAGCTTTCTTT
few	TRBV5-8	TRBJ1-2	TRBD1	CASSLFSGGTDYGYTF	TGTGCCAGCAGCTTGTTCTCAGGGGGCACGGACTATGGCTACACCTTC
medium-sized	TRBV5-5	TRBJ1-1	TRBD1	CASSLTGGNTEAFF	TGTGCCAGCAGCTTGACAGGGGGGAACACTGAAGCTTTCTTT
few	TRBV4-1	TRBJ1-5	NA	CASSQAGGDQPQHF	TGCGCCAGCAGCCAAGCTGGGGGTGATCAGCCCCAGCATTTT
few	TRBV7-9	TRBJ1-5	NA	CASSFGSRNQPQHF	TGTGCCAGCAGCTTTGGAAGCCGGAATCAGCCCCAGCATTTT
NA	TRBV9	TRBJ1-3	NA	CASSSGNTIYF	TGTGCCAGCAGCTCTGGAAACACCATATATTTT
NA	TRBV7-8	TRBJ1-2	NA	CASSLGARGYGYTF	TGTGCCAGCAGCTTAGGGGCCAGGGGCTATGGCTACACCTTC
NA	TRBV18	TRBJ1-1	NA	CASSPRAGTEAFF	TGTGCCAGCTCGCCCCGGGCGGGCACTGAAGCTTTCTTT
NA	TRBV6-1	TRBJ1-4	TRBD1	CASAGGQAEKLFF	TGTGCCAGCGCAGGGGGCCAAGCTGAAAAACTGTTTTTT
NA	TRBV5-6	TRBJ2-7	NA	CASSLASGAGEQYF	TGTGCCAGCAGCTTGGCGTCCGGGGCGGGGGAGCAGTACTTC
NA	TRBV5-4	TRBJ2-5	NA	CASSFVGSQETQYF	TGTGCCAGCAGCTTCGTGGGCAGCCAAGAGACCCAGTACTTC
NA	TRBV4-1	TRBJ1-1	TRBD1	CASSPGQGAMNTEAFF	TGCGCCAGCAGCCCCGGACAGGGGGCTATGAACACTGAAGCTTTCTTT
large	TRBV5-1	TRBJ1-4	NA	CASSSQQGPNEKLFF	TGCGCCAGCAGCTCGCAACAGGGCCCTAATGAAAAACTGTTTTTT
NA	TRBV28	TRBJ2-2	NA	CASSLGGGESTGELFF	TGTGCCAGCAGTTTGGGAGGGGGCGAGTCAACCGGGGAGCTGTTTTTT
NA	TRBV7-9	TRBJ1-2	NA	CASSFKSGYGYTF	TGTGCCAGCAGCTTCAAATCCGGCTATGGCTACACCTTC
NA	TRBV10-3	TRBJ1-1	NA	CAISESHRAAEAFF	TGTGCCATCAGTGAGTCTCACAGGGCGGCTGAAGCTTTCTTT
NA	TRBV29-1	TRBJ2-5	NA	CSVVRGPGETQYF	TGCAGCGTTGTTCGGGGGCCCGGAGAGACCCAGTACTTC
NA	TRBV19	TRBJ2-5	TRBD1	CASSIGWGQGVQETQYF	TGTGCCAGTAGTATAGGATGGGGACAGGGGGTCCAAGAGACCCAGTACTTC
NA	TRBV2	TRBJ1-1	NA	CASSRLGTEAFF	TGTGCCAGCAGCAGGCTAGGGACTGAAGCTTTCTTT
NA	TRBV10-2	TRBJ1-6	TRBD1	CASSEGAHSPLHF	TGCGCCAGCAGCGAGGGGGCCCATTCACCCCTCCACTTT
few	TRBV18	TRBJ2-3	NA	CASSPSTDTQYF	TGTGCCAGCTCACCTAGCACAGATACGCAGTATTTT
NA	TRBV7-2	TRBJ1-2	NA	CASSLGTVGGYTF	TGTGCCAGCAGCTTAGGAACGGTGGGAGGCTACACCTTC
NA	TRBV19	TRBJ2-1	TRBD1	CASSIDRDRGMSFF	TGTGCCAGTAGTATAGATCGAGACAGGGGTATGTCGTTCTTC
few	TRBV19	TRBJ2-5	NA	CASSTQSQETQYF	TGTGCCAGTAGTACCCAGTCCCAAGAGACCCAGTACTTC
NA	TRBV5-1	TRBJ1-1	NA	CASSLADNTEAFF	TGCGCCAGCAGCTTGGCAGACAACACTGAAGCTTTCTTT
NA	TRBV10-3	TRBJ2-5	NA	CAISPSGTKETQYF	TGTGCCATCAGTCCCTCGGGGACAAAAGAGACCCAGTACTTC
NA	TRBV6-1	TRBJ1-5	TRBD1	CASTRQGTSQPQHF	TGTGCCAGCACCCGACAGGGGACGAGCCAGCCCCAGCATTTT
NA	TRBV7-2	TRBJ2-7	NA	CASSLEVRWYEQYF	TGTGCCAGCAGCTTAGAGGTCCGTTGGTACGAGCAGTACTTC
NA	TRBV7-9	TRBJ2-1	NA	CASSPEGIYNEQFF	TGTGCCAGCAGCCCGGAGGGGATCTACAATGAGCAGTTCTTC
NA	TRBV7-9	TRBJ2-1	TRBD2	CASSSPGGPEQFF	TGTGCCAGCAGCTCCCCGGGGGGGCCTGAGCAGTTCTTC
few	TRBV5-1	TRBJ2-7	TRBD1	CASSLLQGPEQYF	TGCGCCAGCAGCTTGTTACAGGGGCCCGAGCAGTACTTC
medium-sized	TRBV19	TRBJ1-5	NA	CASRQFQGQPQHF	TGTGCCAGTAGACAATTCCAGGGACAGCCCCAGCATTTT
NA	TRBV11-2	TRBJ2-3	NA	CASSRLRDTQYF	TGTGCCAGCAGCCGGCTTCGGGATACGCAGTATTTT
NA	TRBV30	TRBJ1-2	NA	CAWSVQLGSNYGYTF	TGTGCCTGGAGTGTACAACTTGGCAGCAACTATGGCTACACCTTC
NA	TRBV6-1	TRBJ2-7	TRBD1	CASSVGTGAYEQYF	TGTGCCAGCAGTGTTGGGACAGGGGCCTACGAGCAGTACTTC
large	TRBV2	TRBJ1-2	NA	CASSEAFQVYGYTF	TGTGCCAGCAGTGAAGCGTTCCAGGTCTATGGCTACACCTTC